This T cell receptor beta chain was recovered during a study of T cells in Graves' hyperthyroidism and ophthalmopathy. Lactation, pregnancy, other autoimmune disease or uncontrolled infection led to exclusion of patients. Every diagnosis used clinical symptoms, serum thyroxine and TRAb, thyroid ultrasound and orbital computed tomography. In its sample, this clonotype was seen many times. This CDR3 has 13 residues. In germline, CDR1 is SGHAT, CDR2 FQNNGV. Trimming took off 4 bases at V and 9 bases at J, with 16 bases between the two ends. TCR beta CDR3 sequences were amplified from RNA transcripts. In the first-round RT-PCR of the TCR CDR3, the HTBI primer set was used. TCRdb reanalysed the multiplex PCR reads using MiXCR and keeps one entry per CDR3 protein. The sample has about 320,000 distinct CDR3 sequences, about 15% seen once; the top ten hold around 33%.

The chain employs TRBV11-2 and TRBJ2-7, with D tentatively TRBD1 or TRBD2 (6 bases each). The receptor comes from a man aged 25-45 years with Graves' hyperthyroidism. The sample comprised blood. The CDR3 DNA reads as TGTGCCAGCAGCTCCCCGGGGGCGTTAGGGCAGTACTTC. This encodes CASSSPGALGQYF.